This T cell receptor (beta chain) was retrieved from a study of cytomegalovirus exposure and HLA in healthy donors. General study results and limits: Prior analysis indicated that the majority of TCR beta V segments exhibited productivity approximately 90% or approximately 30% of the time. In a later analysis, specific HLA alleles were associated with 15,000 or so TCR beta sequences at a 0.05 false discovery rate.

This CDR3 region has 14 residues. Per the germline V gene, CDR1 is SNHLY and CDR2 is FYNNEI. The trim removed 6 bases at V and 7 bases at J, leaving 9 bases unmatched. Turning to this clone: The target antigen is unknown.

Regarding donors, all were healthy bone marrow donors. There were likely unrecorded immune exposures, though donors were nominally healthy when sampled. The PCR used 60 Vbeta and 13 Jbeta primers. The data were produced by immunoSEQ multiplex PCR, yet TCRdb's version contains in-frame clones alone and is incomplete. The sample has 100,000 to 150,000 clones; the top ten hold about 2%. The sequence came from a man aged 40-50 years in good health and CMV-seronegative. Sequencing was carried out using PBMCs. The rearrangement links TRBV2 to TRBJ1-5; TRBD1 aligns across 7 bases. The CDR3 DNA follows: TGTGCCAGCAGACCCACAGGGGATGGACAGCCCCAGCATTTT. Amino acid sequence: CASRPTGDGQPQHF.